The clone carrying this TCR beta chain occurred once. These data belong to a study of cytomegalovirus exposure and HLA in healthy donors. The PCR was carried out with 60 Vbeta primers and 13 Jbeta primers. Clones were read by immunoSEQ multiplex PCR, and TCRdb kept only the in-frame ones, dropping some. The sample contains about 180,000 clones, 82% of which appear only once. In germline, CDR1 is LNHNV, CDR2 YYDKDF (reference sequence). This CDR3 region has 16 residues. V lost 6 bases, J lost 5 bases, and 9 bases stayed unmatched. V gene TRBV15 combines with J gene TRBJ2-3; TRBD1 aligns across 12 bases. The TCR originated in a man aged 40-50 years in good health and CMV-seronegative. Sequencing was performed on PBMCs. CDR3 loop: CATRDPGQGARDTQYF. CDR3 nucleotides: TGTGCCACCAGAGACCCGGGACAGGGGGCAAGAGATACGCAGTATTTT.